This T cell receptor (beta chain) was retrieved from a study of T cell changes during pregnancy in multiple sclerosis (dated by TCRdb to between 2018 and 2021). Broadly, across the study: Changes in the T cell repertoire over the course of pregnancy were examined in this study in women with multiple sclerosis.

CDR1 and CDR2, per the germline V gene, are SGHVS and FNYEAQ. The CDR3 starts with the cysteine, ends with the phenylalanine, and has 15 residues. This entry keeps only the CDR3 DNA: 45 bases, framed from base 1. Germline trimming amounts to 4 bases on V and 2 bases on J, with 5 as the count of junction bases outside the gene matches. Library generation was performed with the immunoSEQ multiplex PCR assay. Not all clones reach the TCRdb copy of this immuneACCESS table, which keeps in-frame sequences only. Checked studies attribute under half of the gap to unresolved V genes and leave the rest unexplained. The sample table contains just over 80,000 clones; only one count was recorded for more than 90% of them. More than 0.95% of the sample rests with the top ten. As regards this clone: No antigen is known for it. Base qualities are missing; no much larger clone stands one base away.

Source: peripheral blood, taken in the second trimester of pregnancy. The V and J segments used are TRBV7-6 and TRBJ2-7; 10 nucleotides in the junction match TRBD1. The source is a female donor with multiple sclerosis, enrolled in a pregnancy study. The DNA reads TGTGCCAGCAGCTCGGGACAGGGGAGGGCCTACGAGCAGTACTTC. The resulting protein is CASSSGQGRAYEQYF.